This TCR beta chain was identified in a study of naive and memory T cell subsets. From germline, CDR1 is DFQATT and CDR2 SNEGSKA (reference sequence). This CDR3 region has 15 residues. Trimming pared 5 bases from V and 1 base from J, leaving 18 bases between. Two oligonucleotides, mixed equimolar, formed the beta constant-region primer covering TRBC1 and TRBC2. Nested alpha and beta constant-region primers with the SP2 primer drove four PCR rounds on ligated cDNA. TCRdb analysed the UMI-ligation and nested PCR reads with MiXCR anew, one entry per CDR3 protein. Among around 140,000 distinct CDR3 sequences listed, under 25% were seen once. Notes on the study in general: Naive repertoires, especially CD8, held a few larger clonotypes, possibly memory cells re-expressing CD45RA. Over 85% of naive TCR sequences appeared only once, unlike memory subsets. Gini index rose across naive, CM, EM and EMRA in CD4 and CD8. TCR abundance followed a power law differing between naive and memory subsets.

Turning to this clonotype: What it binds is unknown.

This receptor was identified in a human donor in good health. What was sequenced was naive CD8+ T cells from blood. The chain carries TRBV20-1 and TRBJ2-7; tentatively, D is TRBD1 (6 bases). The CDR3 protein is CSAHSGDTSSYEQYF. The CDR3 DNA sequence: TGCAGTGCTCACTCAGGGGACACATCTTCCTACGAGCAGTACTTC.